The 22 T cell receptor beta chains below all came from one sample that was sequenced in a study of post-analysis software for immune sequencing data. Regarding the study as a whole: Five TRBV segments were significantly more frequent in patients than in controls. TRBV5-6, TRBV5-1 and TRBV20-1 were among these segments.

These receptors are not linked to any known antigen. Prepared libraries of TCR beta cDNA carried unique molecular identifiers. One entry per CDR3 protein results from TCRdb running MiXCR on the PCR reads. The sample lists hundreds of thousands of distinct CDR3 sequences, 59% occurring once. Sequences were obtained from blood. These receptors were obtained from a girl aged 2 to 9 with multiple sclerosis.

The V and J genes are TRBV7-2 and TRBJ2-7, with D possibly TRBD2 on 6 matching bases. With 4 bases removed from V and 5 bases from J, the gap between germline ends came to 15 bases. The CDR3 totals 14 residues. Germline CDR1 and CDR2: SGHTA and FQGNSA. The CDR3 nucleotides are TGTGCCAGCAGCTCCTCAGGAGGGGCCCACGAGCAGTACTTC. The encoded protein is CASSSSGGAHEQYF.

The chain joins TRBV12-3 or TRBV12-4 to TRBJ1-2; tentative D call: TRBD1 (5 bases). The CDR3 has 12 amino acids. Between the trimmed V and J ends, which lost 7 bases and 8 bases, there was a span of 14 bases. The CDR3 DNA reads TGTGCCAGCACCCGGGGGTTGGAAGGCTACACCTTC. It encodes CASTRGLEGYTF.

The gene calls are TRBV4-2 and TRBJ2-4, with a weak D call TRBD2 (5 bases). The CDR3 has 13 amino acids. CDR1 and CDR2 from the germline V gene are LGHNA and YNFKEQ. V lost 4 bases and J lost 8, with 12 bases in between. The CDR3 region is CASSLGLQDIQYF. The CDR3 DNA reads TGTGCCAGCAGCCTAGGACTCCAGGACATTCAGTACTTC.

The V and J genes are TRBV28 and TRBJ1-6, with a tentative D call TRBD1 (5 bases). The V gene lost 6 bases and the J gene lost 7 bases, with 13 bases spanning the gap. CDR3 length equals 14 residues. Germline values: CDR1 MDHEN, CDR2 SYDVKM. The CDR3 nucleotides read TGTGCCAGCAGCCCTTCGGGGGTCAATTCACCCCTCCACTTT. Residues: CASSPSGVNSPLHF.

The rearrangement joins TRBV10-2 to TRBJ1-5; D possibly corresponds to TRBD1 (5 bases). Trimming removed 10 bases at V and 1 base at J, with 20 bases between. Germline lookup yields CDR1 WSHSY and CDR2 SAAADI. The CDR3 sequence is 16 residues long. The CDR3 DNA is TGCGCCACCGACGTCTGGGGGGACGGGAGCAATCAGCCCCAGCATTTT. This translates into CATDVWGDGSNQPQHF.

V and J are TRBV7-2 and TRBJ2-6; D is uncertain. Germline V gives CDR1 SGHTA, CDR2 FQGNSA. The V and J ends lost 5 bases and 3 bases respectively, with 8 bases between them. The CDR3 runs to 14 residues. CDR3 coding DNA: TGTGCCAGCAGCCCCCAGGATGGGGCCAACGTCCTGACTTTC. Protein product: CASSPQDGANVLTF.

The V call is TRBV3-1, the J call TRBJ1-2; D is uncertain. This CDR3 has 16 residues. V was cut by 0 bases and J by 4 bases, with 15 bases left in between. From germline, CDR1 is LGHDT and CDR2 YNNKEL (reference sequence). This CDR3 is CASSQEGRGTSYGYTF. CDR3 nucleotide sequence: TGTGCCAGCAGCCAAGAGGGTCGGGGAACAAGCTATGGCTACACCTTC.

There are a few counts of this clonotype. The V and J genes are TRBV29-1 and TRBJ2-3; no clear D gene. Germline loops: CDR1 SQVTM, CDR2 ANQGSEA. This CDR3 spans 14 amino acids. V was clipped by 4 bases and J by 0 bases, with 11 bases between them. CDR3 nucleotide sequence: TGCAGCGTTGGTTTGGGAACTAGCACAGATACGCAGTATTTT. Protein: CSVGLGTSTDTQYF.

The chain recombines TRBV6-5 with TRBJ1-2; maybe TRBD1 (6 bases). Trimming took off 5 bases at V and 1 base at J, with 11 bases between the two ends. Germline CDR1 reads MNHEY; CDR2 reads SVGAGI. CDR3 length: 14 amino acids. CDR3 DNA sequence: TGTGCCAGCAGTCCCGGGACACTTAACTATGGCTACACCTTC. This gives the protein CASSPGTLNYGYTF.

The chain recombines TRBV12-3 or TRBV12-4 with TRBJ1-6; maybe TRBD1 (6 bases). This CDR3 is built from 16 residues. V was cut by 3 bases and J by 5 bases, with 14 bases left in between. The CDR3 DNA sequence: TGTGCCAGCAGTTTTTCGGCCAGGGGCAATAATTCACCCCTCCACTTT. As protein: CASSFSARGNNSPLHF.

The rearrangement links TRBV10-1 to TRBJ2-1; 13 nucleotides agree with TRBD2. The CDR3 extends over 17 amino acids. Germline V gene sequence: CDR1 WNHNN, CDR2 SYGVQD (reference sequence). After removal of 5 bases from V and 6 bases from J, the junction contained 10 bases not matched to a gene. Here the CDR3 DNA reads TGCGCCAGCAGTCTAGGACTAGCGGGAGCCCGGTTCAATGAGCAGTTCTTC. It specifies CASSLGLAGARFNEQFF.

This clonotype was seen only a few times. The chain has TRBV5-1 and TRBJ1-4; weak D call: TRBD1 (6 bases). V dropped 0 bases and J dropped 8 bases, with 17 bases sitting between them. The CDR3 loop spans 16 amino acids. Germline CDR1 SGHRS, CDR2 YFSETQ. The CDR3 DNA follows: TGCGCCAGCAGCTTGGGAAGAGACAGGAGAGCAGAAAAACTGTTTTTT. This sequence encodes CASSLGRDRRAEKLFF.

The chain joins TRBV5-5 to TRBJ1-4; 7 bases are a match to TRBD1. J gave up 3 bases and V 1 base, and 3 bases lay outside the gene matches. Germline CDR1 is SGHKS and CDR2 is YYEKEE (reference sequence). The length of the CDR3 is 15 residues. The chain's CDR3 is CASSLSGGANEKLFF. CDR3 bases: TGTGCCAGCAGCTTGTCAGGGGGAGCTAATGAAAAACTGTTTTTT. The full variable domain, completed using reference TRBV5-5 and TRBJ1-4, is DAGVTQSPTHLIKTRGQQVTLRCSPISGHKSVSWYQQVLGQGPQFIFQYYEKEERGRGNFPDRFSARQFPNYSSELNVNALLLGDSALYLCASSLSGGANEKLFFGSGTQLSVL.

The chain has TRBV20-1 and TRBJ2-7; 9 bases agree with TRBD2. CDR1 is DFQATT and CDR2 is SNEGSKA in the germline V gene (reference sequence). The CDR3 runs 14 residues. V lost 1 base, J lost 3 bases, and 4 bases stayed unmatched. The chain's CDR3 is CSARVAGGFYEQYF. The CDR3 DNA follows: TGCAGTGCTAGAGTTGCGGGAGGGTTCTACGAGCAGTACTTC.

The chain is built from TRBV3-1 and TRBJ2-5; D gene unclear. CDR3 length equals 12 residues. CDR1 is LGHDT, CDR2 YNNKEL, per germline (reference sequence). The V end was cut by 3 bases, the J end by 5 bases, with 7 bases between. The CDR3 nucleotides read TGTGCCAGCAGCCATAGGGTTGAGACCCAGTACTTC. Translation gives CASSHRVETQYF.

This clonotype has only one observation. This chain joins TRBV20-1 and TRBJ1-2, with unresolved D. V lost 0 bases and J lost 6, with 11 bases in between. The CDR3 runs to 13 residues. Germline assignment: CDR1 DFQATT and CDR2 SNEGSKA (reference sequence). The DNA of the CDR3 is TGCAGTGCTAGAGATGCACCGGGCCATGGCTACACCTTC. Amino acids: CSARDAPGHGYTF.

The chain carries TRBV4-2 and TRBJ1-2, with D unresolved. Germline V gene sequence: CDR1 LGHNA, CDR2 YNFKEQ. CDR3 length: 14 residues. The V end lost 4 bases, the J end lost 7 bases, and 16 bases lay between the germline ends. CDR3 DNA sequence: TGTGCCAGCAGCCGAAATCTAGGTGGAGGTGGCTACACCTTC. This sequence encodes CASSRNLGGGGYTF.

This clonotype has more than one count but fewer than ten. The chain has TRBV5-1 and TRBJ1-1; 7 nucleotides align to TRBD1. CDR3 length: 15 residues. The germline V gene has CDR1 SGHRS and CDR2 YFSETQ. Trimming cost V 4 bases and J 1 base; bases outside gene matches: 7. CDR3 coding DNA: TGCGCCAGCAGCGCAGCCGGGACAGAGAACACTGAAGCTTTCTTT. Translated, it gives CASSAAGTENTEAFF.

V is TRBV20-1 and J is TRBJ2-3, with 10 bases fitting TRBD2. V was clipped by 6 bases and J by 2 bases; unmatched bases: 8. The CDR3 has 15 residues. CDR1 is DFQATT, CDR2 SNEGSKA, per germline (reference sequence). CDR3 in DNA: TGCAGTGCCGAGACGACTAGCGGGCTCACAGATACGCAGTATTTT. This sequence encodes CSAETTSGLTDTQYF.

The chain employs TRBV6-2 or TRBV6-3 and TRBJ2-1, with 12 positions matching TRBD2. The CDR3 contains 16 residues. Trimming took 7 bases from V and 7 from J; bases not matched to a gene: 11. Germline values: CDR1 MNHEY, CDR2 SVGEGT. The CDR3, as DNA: TGTGCCAGCATCTCTCCGAGGACTAGCGGGAAAAATGAGCAGTTCTTC. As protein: CASISPRTSGKNEQFF.

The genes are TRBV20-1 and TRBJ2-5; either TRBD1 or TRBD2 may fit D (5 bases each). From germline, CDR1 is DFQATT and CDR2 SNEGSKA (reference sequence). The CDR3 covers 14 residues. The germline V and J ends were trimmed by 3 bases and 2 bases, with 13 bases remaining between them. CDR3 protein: CSASSGARQETQYF. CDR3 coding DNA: TGCAGTGCTAGCTCCGGGGCGAGACAAGAGACCCAGTACTTC.

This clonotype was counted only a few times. CDR3 DNA: TGCAGTGCTCGCGCCGTAGAGACCCAGTACTTC. Amino acids: CSARAVETQYF. The chain is built from TRBV20-1 and TRBJ2-5; D remains ambiguous. CDR1 is DFQATT and CDR2 is SNEGSKA in the germline V gene (reference sequence). Trimming took 5 bases from V and 4 from J, leaving 8 bases between them. This CDR3 contains 11 residues.